The 2 T cell receptor beta chains given below trace back to one sample, sequenced in a study of PD-1 blockade in classical Hodgkin lymphoma. TCRdb keeps only in-frame clones here, not all; method: immunoSEQ multiplex PCR. The repertoire consists of about 11,000 clones, with approximately 82% occurring once and the leading ten covering 4.5% to 6.5%. There was relapse after autologous stem cell transplantation in every patient, and there was variation in brentuximab vedotin exposure. The material was peripheral blood mononuclear cells (PBMCs), obtained before the second cycle of nivolumab. These TCRs come from a human donor with classical Hodgkin lymphoma.

The J gene is TRBJ2-2, the V gene TRBV5-1; D unresolved. The CDR3 runs to 14 residues. Per the germline V gene, CDR1 is SGHRS and CDR2 is YFSETQ. V was shortened by 0 bases and J by 8 bases, with 11 bases between the two germline ends. The DNA for the CDR3 is TGCGCCAGCAGCTTGGCCGTAACTATAGGGGAGCTGTTTTTT. Amino acid sequence: CASSLAVTIGELFF.

The chain recombines TRBV6-4 with TRBJ2-3; 11 bases match TRBD1. V gave up 2 bases and J gave up 3 bases; unmatched junction bases: 1. The CDR3 has 15 amino acids. From germline, CDR1 is MRHNA and CDR2 SNTAGT. This CDR3 reads CASSDGQGATDTQYF. The DNA for the CDR3 is TGTGCCAGCAGTGACGGACAGGGGGCGACAGATACGCAGTATTTT.